The 5 T cell receptor beta chains in this list originate from one sample, sequenced in a study of T-cell reconstitution after alpha-beta-depleted transplantation in children. Preparation of the TCRbeta library was carried out with unique molecular identifiers. A single record per CDR3 protein comes from TCRdb applying MiXCR to the PCR reads. The repertoire holds about 500,000 distinct CDR3 sequences, with 30% to 35% as singletons. The starting material was PBMCs from the stem cell graft donor, obtained from the stem cell graft. The receptor source for this set is a human donor who donated a stem cell graft to a child with aplastic anemia.

This clonotype showed up just a few times. J is TRBJ2-3 and V is TRBV6-1, with D possibly TRBD2 on 6 matching bases. Germline loops: CDR1 MNHNS, CDR2 SASEGT. V dropped 0 bases and J dropped 6 bases, with 10 bases sitting between them. The CDR3 is 14 residues long. The DNA of the CDR3 is TGTGCCAGCAGTGAAGCCGGAGGGGTGGATACGCAGTATTTT. It specifies CASSEAGGVDTQYF.

The chain is built from TRBV25-1 and TRBJ1-3; D possibly corresponds to TRBD1 (5 bases). Germline V gene data show CDR1 as MGHDK and CDR2 as SYGVNS. Trimming removed 3 bases at V and 0 bases at J, with 9 bases between. This CDR3 contains 15 residues. CDR3 loop: CASSETVLSGNTIYF. CDR3 coding DNA: TGTGCCAGCAGTGAGACAGTACTCTCTGGAAACACCATATATTTT.

This rearrangement joins TRBV19 to TRBJ1-4; TRBD1 is a possible D gene (6 bases). CDR1 LNHDA and CDR2 SQIVND come from the germline V gene (reference sequence). Trimming took off 5 bases at V and 7 bases at J, with 17 bases between the two ends. The CDR3 has 15 residues. The CDR3 sequence: CASSYRVDRIEKLFF. CDR3 DNA sequence: TGTGCCAGTAGTTACAGGGTCGATAGGATTGAAAAACTGTTTTTT.

The chain couples TRBV15 to TRBJ2-3; 8 positions agree with TRBD1. The V segment lost 0 bases and the J segment 4 bases; nucleotides outside the gene matches: 3. The germline CDR1 and CDR2 sequences are LNHNV and YYDKDF (reference sequence). The CDR3 covers 15 residues. CDR3: CATSRETGAPDTQYF. DNA of the CDR3: TGTGCCACCAGCAGAGAGACAGGGGCCCCAGATACGCAGTATTTT.

The CDR3 protein is CATSEGTPSTQYF. CDR3 nucleotide sequence: TGTGCCACCAGCGAAGGGACCCCGTCGACCCAGTACTTC. The chain carries TRBV15 and TRBJ2-5; D assignment may be TRBD1 or TRBD2 (5 bases each). This CDR3 has 13 residues. Germline V gene sequence: CDR1 LNHNV, CDR2 YYDKDF (reference sequence). Trimming left V 5 bases short and J 7 bases short, with 14 bases between.